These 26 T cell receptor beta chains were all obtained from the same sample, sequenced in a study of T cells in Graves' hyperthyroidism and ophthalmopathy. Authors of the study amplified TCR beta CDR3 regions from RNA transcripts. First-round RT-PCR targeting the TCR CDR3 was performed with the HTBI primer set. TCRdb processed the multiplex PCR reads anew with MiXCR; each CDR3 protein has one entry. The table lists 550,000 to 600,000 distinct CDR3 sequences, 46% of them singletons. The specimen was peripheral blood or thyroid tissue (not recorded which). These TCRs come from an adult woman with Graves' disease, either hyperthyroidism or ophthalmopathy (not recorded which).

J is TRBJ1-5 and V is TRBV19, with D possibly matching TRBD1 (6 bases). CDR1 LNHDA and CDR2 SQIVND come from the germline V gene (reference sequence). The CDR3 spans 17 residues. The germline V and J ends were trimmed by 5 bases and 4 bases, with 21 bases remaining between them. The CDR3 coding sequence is TGTGCCAGTAGTGTCAAGCCGCAGGGGATGGGAAATCAGCCCCAGCATTTT. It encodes CASSVKPQGMGNQPQHF.

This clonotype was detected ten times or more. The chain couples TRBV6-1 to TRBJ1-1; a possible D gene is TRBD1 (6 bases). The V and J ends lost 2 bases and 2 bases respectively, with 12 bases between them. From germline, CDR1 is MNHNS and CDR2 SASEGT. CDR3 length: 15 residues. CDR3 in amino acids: CASSESRTANTEAFF. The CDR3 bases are TGTGCCAGCAGTGAAAGTCGGACAGCTAACACTGAAGCTTTCTTT.

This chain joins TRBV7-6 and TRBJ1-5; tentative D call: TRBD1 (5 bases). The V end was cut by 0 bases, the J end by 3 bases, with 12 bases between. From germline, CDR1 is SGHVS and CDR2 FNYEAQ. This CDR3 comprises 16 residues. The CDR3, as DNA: TGTGCCAGCAGCTTAGCGGCGGGGGTTAACAATCAGCCCCAGCATTTT. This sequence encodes CASSLAAGVNNQPQHF.

CDR3: CATSTLQVGDRGTNTEAFF. The DNA of the CDR3 is TGTGCCACCAGCACCCTCCAGGTCGGGGACAGGGGGACGAACACTGAAGCTTTCTTT. The V gene is TRBV15, the J gene TRBJ1-1, with 11 bases matching TRBD1. CDR1 is LNHNV and CDR2 is YYDKDF in the germline V gene (reference sequence). The ends lost 4 bases at V and 1 base at J; junction bases unmatched: 14. The CDR3 spans 19 residues. Full variable domain (missing parts from reference TRBV15 and TRBJ1-1): DAMVIQNPRYQVTQFGKPVTLSCSQTLNHNVMYWYQQKSSQAPKLLFHYYDKDFNNEADTPDNFQSRRPNTSFCFLDIRSPGLGDTAMYLCATSTLQVGDRGTNTEAFFGQGTRLTVV.

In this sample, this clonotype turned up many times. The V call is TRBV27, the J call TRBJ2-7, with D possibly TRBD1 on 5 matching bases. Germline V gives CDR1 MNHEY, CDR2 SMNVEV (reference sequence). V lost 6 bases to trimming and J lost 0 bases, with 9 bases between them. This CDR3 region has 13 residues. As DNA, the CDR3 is TGTGCCAGCAGAACGACAGTCTCCTACGAGCAGTACTTC. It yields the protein CASRTTVSYEQYF.

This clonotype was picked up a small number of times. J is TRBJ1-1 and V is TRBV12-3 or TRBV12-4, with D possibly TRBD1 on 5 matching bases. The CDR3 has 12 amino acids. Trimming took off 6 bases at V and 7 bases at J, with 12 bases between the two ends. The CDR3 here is CASSQWGGEAFF. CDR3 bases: TGTGCCAGCAGCCAGTGGGGGGGTGAAGCTTTCTTT.

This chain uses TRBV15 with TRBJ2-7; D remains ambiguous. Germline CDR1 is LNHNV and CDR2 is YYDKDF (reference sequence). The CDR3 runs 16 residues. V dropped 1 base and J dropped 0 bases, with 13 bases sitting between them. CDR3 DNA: TGTGCCACCAGCAGAGTCGCTCAGCCGTACTCCTACGAGCAGTACTTC. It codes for CATSRVAQPYSYEQYF.

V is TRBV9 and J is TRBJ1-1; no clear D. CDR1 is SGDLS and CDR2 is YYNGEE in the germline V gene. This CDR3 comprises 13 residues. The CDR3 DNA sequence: TGTGCTACCGCAGCCAGCCTGAACACTGAAGCTTTCTTT. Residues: CATAASLNTEAFF.

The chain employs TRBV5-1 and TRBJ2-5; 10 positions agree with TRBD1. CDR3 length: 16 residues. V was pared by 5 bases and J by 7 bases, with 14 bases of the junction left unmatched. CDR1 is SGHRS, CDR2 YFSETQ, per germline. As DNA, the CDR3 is TGCGCCAGCAGTTCGTCGGGACAGGGGCATATAGGGACCCAGTACTTC. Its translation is CASSSSGQGHIGTQYF.

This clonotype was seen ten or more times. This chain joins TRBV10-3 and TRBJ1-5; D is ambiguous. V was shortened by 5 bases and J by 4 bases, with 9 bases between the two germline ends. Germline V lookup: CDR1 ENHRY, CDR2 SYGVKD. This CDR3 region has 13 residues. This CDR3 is CAISLLINQPQHF. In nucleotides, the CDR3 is TGTGCCATCAGTCTTCTAATTAATCAGCCCCAGCATTTT.

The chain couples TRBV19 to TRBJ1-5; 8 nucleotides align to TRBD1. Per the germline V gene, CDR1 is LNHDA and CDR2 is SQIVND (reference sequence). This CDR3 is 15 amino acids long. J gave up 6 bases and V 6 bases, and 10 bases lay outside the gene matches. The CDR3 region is CASRTGQGRFQPQHF. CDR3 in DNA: TGTGCCAGTAGGACAGGACAGGGACGGTTTCAGCCCCAGCATTTT.

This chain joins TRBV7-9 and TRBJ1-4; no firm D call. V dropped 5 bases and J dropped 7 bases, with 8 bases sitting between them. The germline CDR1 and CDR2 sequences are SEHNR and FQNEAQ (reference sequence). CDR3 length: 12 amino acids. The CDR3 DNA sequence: TGTGCCAGCAGCGCGGCGGGTGAAAAACTGTTTTTT. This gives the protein CASSAAGEKLFF.

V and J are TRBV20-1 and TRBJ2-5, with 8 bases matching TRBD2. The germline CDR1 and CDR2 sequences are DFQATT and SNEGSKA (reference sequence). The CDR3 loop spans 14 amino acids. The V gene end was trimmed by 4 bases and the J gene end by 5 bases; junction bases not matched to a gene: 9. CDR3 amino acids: CSAIWDGGGETQYF. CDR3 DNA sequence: TGCAGTGCTATTTGGGACGGCGGGGGGGAGACCCAGTACTTC.

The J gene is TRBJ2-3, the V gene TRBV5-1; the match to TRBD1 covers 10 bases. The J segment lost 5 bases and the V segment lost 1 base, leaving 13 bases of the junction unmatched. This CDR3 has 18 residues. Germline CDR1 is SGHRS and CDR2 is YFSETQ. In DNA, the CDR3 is TGCGCCAGCAGCTTGAAGTCATTGAGGACAGGGGGAGGAGATACGCAGTATTTT. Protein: CASSLKSLRTGGGDTQYF.

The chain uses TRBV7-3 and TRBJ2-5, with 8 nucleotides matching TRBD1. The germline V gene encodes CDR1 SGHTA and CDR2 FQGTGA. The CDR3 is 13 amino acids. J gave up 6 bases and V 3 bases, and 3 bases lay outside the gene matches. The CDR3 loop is CASSLRQGKTQYF. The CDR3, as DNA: TGTGCCAGCAGCTTGCGACAGGGGAAGACCCAGTACTTC. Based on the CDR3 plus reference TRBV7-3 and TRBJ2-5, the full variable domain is GAGVSQTPSNKVTEKGKYVELRCDPISGHTALYWYRQSLGQGPEFLIYFQGTGAADDSGLPNDRFFAVRPEGSVSTLKIQRTERGDSAVYLCASSLRQGKTQYFGPGTRLLVL.

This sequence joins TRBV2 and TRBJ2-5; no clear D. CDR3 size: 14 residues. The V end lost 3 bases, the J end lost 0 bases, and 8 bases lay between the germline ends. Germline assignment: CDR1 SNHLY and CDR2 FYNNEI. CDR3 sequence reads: CASSEFGYQETQYF. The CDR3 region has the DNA TGTGCCAGCAGTGAGTTTGGGTACCAAGAGACCCAGTACTTC.

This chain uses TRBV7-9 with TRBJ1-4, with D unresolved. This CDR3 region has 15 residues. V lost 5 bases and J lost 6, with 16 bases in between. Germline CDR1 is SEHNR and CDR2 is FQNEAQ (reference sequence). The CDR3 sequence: CASSPGASTDEKLFF. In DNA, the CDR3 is TGTGCCAGCAGCCCCGGAGCCAGTACGGATGAAAAACTGTTTTTT.

CDR3 coding DNA: TGTGCCAGCACCGCAGGGGGGAACACCGGGGAGCTGTTTTTT. Protein: CASTAGGNTGELFF. The J gene is TRBJ2-2, the V gene TRBV12-3 or TRBV12-4; 7 positions match TRBD1. V dropped 7 bases and J dropped 1; count of bases not matched to a gene: 3. The CDR3 sequence is 14 residues long.

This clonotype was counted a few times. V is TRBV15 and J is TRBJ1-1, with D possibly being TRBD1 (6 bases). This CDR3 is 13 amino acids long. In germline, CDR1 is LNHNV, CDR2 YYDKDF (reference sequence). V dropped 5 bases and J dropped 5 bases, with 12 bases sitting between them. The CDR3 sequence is CATSLQTGTEAFF. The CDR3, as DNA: TGTGCCACCAGCTTACAAACAGGGACTGAAGCTTTCTTT.

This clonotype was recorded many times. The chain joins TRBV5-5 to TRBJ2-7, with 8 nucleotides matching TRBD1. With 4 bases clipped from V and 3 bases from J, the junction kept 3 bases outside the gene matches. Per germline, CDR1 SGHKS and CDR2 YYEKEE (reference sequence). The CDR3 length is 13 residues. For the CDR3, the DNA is TGTGCCAGCAGCACCGGGACAGGCTACGAGCAGTACTTC. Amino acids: CASSTGTGYEQYF.

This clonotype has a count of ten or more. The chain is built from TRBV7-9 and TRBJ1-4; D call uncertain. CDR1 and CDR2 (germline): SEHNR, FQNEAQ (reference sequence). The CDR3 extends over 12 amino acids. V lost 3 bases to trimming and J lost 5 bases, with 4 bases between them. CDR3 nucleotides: TGTGCCAGCAGCTTTTGGAATGAAAAACTGTTTTTT. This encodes CASSFWNEKLFF.

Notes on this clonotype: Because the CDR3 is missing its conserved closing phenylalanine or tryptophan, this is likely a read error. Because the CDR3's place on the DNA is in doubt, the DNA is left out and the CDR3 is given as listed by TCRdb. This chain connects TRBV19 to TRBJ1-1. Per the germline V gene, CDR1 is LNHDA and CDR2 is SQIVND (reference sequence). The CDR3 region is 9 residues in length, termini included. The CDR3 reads CATSDLANY.

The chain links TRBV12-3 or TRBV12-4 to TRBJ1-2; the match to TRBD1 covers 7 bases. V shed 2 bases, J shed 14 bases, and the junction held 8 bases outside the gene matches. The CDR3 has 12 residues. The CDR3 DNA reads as TGTGCCAGCAGTTTAAGCCGGACAGGTCATACCTTC. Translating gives CASSLSRTGHTF.

CDR3 residues: CSAKGAQDQYF. CDR3 sequence (DNA): TGCAGTGCTAAGGGGGCGCAGGATCAGTACTTC. V usage is TRBV20-1 and J usage is TRBJ2-7, with 7 bases matching TRBD1. The germline CDR1 and CDR2 sequences are DFQATT and SNEGSKA (reference sequence). The CDR3 contains 11 residues. The V segment lost 4 bases and the J segment 10 bases; nucleotides outside the gene matches: 7.

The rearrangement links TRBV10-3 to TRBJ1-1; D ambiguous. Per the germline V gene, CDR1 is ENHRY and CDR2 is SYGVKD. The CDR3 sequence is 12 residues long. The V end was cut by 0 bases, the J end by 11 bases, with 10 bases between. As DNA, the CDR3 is TGTGCCATCAGTGAGTCTGACCGAAGGGCTTTCTTT. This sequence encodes CAISESDRRAFF.

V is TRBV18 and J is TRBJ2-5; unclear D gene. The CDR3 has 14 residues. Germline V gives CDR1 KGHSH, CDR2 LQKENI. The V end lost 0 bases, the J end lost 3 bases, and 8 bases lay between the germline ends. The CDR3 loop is CASSPPSRKETQYF. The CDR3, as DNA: TGTGCCAGCTCACCACCGTCAAGAAAAGAGACCCAGTACTTC.